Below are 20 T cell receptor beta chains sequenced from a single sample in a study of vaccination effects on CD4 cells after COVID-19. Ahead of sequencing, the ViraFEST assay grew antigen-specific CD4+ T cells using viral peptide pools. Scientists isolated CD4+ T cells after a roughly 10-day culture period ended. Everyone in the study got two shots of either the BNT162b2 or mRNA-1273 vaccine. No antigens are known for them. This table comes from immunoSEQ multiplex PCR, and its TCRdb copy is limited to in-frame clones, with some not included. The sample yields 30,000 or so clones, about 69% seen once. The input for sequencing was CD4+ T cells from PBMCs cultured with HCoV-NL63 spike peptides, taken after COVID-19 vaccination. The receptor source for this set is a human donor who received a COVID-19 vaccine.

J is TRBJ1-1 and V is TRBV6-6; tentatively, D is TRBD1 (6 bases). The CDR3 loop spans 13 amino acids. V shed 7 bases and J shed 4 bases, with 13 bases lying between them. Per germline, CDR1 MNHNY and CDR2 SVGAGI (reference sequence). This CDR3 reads CASTFRGGTEAFF. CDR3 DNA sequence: TGTGCCAGCACCTTTAGGGGGGGCACTGAAGCTTTCTTT.

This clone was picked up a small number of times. In nucleotides, the CDR3 is TGTGCCAGCAGCTTGGTAGCGGGGGGGCCAGCTACGCAGTATTTT. This encodes CASSLVAGGPATQYF. The chain combines TRBV5-6 with TRBJ2-3, with 11 bases lining up with TRBD2. With V trimmed by 0 bases and J by 8 bases, 5 bases remained unmatched. The CDR3 has 15 residues. Germline CDR1 reads SGHDT; CDR2 reads YYEEEE. Using reference TRBV5-6 and TRBJ2-3 for the parts outside the CDR3, the full variable domain is DAGVTQSPTHLIKTRGQQVTLRCSPKSGHDTVSWYQQALGQGPQFIFQYYEEEERQRGNFPDRFSGHQFPNYSSELNVNALLLGDSALYLCASSLVAGGPATQYFGPGTRLTVL.

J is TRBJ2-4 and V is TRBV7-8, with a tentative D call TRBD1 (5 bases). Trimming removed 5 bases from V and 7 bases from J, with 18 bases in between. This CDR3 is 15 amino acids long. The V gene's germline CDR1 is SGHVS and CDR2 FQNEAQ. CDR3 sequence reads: CASSLRGAGLNIQYF. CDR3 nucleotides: TGTGCCAGCAGCCTCCGTGGGGCAGGTTTGAACATTCAGTACTTC.

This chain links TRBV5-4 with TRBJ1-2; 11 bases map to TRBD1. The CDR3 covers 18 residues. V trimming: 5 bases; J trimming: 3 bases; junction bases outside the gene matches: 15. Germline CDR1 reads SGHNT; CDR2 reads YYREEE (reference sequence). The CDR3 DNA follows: TGTGCCAGCAGTCGAGAGGGACAGGGGGGTCTTCGTTACTATGGCTACACCTTC. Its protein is CASSREGQGGLRYYGYTF.

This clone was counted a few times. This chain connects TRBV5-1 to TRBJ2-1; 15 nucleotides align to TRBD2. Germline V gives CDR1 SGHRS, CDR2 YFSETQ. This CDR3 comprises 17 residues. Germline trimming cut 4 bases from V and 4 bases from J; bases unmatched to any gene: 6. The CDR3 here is CASSEGTSGGLYNEQFF. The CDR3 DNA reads TGCGCCAGCAGCGAAGGGACTAGCGGGGGGCTTTACAATGAGCAGTTCTTC.

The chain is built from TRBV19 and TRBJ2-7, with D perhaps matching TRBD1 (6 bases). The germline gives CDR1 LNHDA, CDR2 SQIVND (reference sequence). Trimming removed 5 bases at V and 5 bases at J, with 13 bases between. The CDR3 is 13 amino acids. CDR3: CASSPTNRDEQYF. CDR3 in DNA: TGTGCCAGTAGTCCGACGAACAGGGACGAGCAGTACTTC.

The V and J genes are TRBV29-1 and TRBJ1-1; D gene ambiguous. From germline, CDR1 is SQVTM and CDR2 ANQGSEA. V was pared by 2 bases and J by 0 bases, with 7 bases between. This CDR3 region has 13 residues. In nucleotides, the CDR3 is TGCAGCGTTGAACGGGAATTGAACACTGAAGCTTTCTTT. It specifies CSVERELNTEAFF.

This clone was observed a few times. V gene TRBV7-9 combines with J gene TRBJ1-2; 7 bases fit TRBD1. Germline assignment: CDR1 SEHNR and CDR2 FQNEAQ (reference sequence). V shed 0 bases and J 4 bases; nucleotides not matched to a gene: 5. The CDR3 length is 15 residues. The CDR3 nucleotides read TGTGCCAGCAGCTTAGCCTCCGGGACAGTCTATGGCTACACCTTC. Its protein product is CASSLASGTVYGYTF.

CDR3 nucleotide sequence: TGTGCCAGCAGTTTAACAGGGGGCCCTGAAGCTTTCTTT. It is translated as CASSLTGGPEAFF. The J gene is TRBJ1-1, the V gene TRBV28; 9 bases match TRBD1. V was clipped by 2 bases and J by 6 bases; unmatched bases: 1. The CDR3 runs 13 residues. Germline V gene sequence: CDR1 MDHEN, CDR2 SYDVKM.

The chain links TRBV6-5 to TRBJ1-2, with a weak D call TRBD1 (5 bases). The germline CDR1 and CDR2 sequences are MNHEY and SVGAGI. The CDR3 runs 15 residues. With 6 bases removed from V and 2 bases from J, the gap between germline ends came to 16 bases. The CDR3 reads CASSYRRTQNYGYTF. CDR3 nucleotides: TGTGCCAGCAGCTATAGACGGACACAAAACTATGGCTACACCTTC.

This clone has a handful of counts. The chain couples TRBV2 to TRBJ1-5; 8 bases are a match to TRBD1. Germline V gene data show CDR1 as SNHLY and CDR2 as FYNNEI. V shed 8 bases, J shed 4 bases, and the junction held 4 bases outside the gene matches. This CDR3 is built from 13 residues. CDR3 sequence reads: CASQTGENQPQHF. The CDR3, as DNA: TGTGCCAGCCAGACAGGGGAAAATCAGCCCCAGCATTTT.

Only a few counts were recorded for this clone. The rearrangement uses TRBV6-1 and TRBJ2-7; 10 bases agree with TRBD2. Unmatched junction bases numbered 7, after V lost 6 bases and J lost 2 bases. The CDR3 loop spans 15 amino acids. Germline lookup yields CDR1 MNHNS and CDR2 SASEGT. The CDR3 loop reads CASSFSGRNTYEQYF. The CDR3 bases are TGTGCCAGCAGCTTTAGCGGGAGGAACACCTACGAGCAGTACTTC.

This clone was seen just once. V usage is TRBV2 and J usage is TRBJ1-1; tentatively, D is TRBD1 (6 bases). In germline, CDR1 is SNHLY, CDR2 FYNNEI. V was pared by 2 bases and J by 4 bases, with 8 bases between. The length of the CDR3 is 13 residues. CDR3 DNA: TGTGCCAGCAGTGAAAGGGGGGCCACTGAAGCTTTCTTT. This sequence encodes CASSERGATEAFF.

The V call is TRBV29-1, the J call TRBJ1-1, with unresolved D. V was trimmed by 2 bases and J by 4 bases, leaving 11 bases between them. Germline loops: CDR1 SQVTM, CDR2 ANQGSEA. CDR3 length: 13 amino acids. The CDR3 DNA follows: TGCAGCGTTGAATCGGGGAGGGTCACTGAAGCTTTCTTT. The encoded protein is CSVESGRVTEAFF.

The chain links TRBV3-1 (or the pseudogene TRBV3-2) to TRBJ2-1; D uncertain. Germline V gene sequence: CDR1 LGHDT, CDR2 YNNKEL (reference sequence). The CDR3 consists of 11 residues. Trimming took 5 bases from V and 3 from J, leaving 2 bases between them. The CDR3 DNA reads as TGTGCCAGCAGCATCTACAATGAGCAGTTCTTC. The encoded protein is CASSIYNEQFF.

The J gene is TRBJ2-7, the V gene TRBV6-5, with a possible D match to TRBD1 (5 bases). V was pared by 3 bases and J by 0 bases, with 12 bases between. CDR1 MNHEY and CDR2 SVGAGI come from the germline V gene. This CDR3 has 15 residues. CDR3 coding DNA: TGTGCCAGCAGTTATAGGCGGACACCCTCCTACGAGCAGTACTTC. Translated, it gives CASSYRRTPSYEQYF.

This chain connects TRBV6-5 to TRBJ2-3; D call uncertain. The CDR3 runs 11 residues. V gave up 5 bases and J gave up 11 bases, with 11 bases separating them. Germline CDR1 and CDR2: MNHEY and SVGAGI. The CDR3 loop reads CASSLASEQYF. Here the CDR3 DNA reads TGTGCCAGCAGTCTCGCATCGGAGCAGTATTTT.

CDR3 residues: CASSVGTKETQYF. For the CDR3, the DNA is TGTGCCAGCAGCGTAGGGACTAAAGAGACCCAGTACTTC. The rearrangement links TRBV9 to TRBJ2-5; D perhaps matches TRBD2 (6 bases). This CDR3 is built from 13 residues. V was trimmed by 0 bases and J by 3 bases, leaving 6 bases between them. The germline CDR1 and CDR2 sequences are SGDLS and YYNGEE.

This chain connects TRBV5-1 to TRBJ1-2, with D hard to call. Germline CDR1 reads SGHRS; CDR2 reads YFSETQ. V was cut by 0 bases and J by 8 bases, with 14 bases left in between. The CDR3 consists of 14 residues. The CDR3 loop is CASSLDPGSDGYTF. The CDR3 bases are TGCGCCAGCAGCTTGGATCCGGGGAGCGACGGCTACACCTTC.

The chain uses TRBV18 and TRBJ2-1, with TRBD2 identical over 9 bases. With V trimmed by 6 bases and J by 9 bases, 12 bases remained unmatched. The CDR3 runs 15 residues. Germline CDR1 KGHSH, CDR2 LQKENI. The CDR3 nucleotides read TGTGCCAGCTCGCCGGGACTAGCATCCCCAGGTGAGCAGTTCTTC. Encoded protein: CASSPGLASPGEQFF.